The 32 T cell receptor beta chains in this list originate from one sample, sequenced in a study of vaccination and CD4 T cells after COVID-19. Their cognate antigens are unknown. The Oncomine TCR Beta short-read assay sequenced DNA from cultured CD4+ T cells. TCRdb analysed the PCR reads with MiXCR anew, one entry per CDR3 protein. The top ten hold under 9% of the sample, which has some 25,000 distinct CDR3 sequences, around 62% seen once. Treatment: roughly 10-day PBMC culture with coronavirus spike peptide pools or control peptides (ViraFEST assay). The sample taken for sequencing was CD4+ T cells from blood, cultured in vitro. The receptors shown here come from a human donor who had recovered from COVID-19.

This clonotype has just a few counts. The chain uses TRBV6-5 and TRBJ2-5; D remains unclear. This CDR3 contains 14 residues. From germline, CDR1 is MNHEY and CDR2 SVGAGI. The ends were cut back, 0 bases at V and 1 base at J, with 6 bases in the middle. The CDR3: CASSYSSGQETQYF. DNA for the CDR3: TGTGCCAGCAGTTACTCTTCGGGCCAAGAGACCCAGTACTTC.

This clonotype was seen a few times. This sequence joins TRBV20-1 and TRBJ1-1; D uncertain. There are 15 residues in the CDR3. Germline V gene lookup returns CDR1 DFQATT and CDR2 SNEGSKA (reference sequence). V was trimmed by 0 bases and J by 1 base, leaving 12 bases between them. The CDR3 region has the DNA TGCAGTGCTAGAGACTTTGGCAGCGGGAACACTGAAGCTTTCTTT. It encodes CSARDFGSGNTEAFF.

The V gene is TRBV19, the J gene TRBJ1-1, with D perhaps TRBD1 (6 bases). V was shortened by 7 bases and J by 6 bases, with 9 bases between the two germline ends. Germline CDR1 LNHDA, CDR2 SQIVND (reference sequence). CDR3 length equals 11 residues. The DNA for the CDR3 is TGTGCCAGTAAGAGGGGGGCTGAAGCTTTCTTT. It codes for CASKRGAEAFF.

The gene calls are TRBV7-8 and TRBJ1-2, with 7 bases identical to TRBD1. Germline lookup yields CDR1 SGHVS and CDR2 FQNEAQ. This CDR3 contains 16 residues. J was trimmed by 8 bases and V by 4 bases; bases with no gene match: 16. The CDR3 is CASSSRQGAGYGGYTF. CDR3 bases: TGTGCCAGCAGCTCCCGACAGGGAGCGGGGTATGGAGGCTACACCTTC.

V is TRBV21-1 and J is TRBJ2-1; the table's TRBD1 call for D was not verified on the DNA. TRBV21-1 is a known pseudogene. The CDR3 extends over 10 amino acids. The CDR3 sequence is CARPPGTSFF. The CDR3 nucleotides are TGTGCCAGACCCCCGGGGACGTCATTTTTC.

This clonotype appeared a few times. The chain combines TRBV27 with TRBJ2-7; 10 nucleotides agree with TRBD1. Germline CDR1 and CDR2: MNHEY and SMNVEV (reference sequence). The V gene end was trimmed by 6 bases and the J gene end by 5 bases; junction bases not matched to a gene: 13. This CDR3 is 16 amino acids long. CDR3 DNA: TGTGCCAGCAGCTTGGGTGGGACAGGGGATGCCGACGAGCAGTACTTC. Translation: CASSLGGTGDADEQYF.

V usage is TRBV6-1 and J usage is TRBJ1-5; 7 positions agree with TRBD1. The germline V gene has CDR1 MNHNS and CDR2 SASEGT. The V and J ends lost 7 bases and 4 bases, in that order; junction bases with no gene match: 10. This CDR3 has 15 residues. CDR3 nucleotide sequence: TGTGCCAGCAAAACCCTACAGGGGACTAATCAGCCCCAGCATTTT. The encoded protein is CASKTLQGTNQPQHF.

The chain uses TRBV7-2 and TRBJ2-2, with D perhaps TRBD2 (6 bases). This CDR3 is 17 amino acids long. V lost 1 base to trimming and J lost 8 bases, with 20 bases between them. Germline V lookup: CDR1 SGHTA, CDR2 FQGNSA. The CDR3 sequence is CASSLGVAGIRLGELFF. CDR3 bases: TGTGCCAGCAGCTTAGGAGTCGCGGGAATTCGCTTGGGGGAGCTGTTTTTT. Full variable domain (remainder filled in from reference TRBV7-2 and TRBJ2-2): GAGVSQSPSNKVTEKGKDVELRCDPISGHTALYWYRQSLGQGLEFLIYFQGNSAPDKSGLPSDRFSAERTGGSVSTLTIQRTQQEDSAVYLCASSLGVAGIRLGELFFGEGSRLTVL.

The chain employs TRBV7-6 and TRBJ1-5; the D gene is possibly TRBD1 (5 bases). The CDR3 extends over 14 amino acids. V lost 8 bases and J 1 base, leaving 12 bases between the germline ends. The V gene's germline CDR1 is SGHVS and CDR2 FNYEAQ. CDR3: CASGRRVSNQPQHF. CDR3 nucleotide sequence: TGTGCCAGCGGCCGCAGGGTGAGCAATCAGCCCCAGCATTTT.

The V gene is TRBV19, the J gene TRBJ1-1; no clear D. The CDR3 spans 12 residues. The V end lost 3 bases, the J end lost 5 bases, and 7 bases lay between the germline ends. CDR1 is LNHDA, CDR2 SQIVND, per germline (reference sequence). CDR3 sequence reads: CASSIWRTEAFF. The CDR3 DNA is TGTGCCAGTAGTATCTGGCGGACTGAAGCTTTCTTT. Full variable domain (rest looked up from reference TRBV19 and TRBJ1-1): DGGITQSPKYLFRKEGQNVTLSCEQNLNHDAMYWYRQDPGQGLRLIYYSQIVNDFQKGDIAEGYSVSREKKESFPLTVTSAQKNPTAFYLCASSIWRTEAFFGQGTRLTVV.

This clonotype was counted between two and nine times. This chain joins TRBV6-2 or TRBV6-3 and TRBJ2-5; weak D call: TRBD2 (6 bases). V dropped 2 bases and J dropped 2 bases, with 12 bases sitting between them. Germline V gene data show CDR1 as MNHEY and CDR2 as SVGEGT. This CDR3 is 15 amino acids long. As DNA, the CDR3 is TGTGCCAGCAGTTACCTCGGGAGTGGGCAAGAGACCCAGTACTTC. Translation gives CASSYLGSGQETQYF.

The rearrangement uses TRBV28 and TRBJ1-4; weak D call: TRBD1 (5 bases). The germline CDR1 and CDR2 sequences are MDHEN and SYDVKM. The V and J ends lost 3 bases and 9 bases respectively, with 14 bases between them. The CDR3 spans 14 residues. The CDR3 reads CASSLGGRSQKLFF. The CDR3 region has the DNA TGTGCCAGCAGTTTGGGGGGTCGTAGCCAAAAACTGTTTTTT.

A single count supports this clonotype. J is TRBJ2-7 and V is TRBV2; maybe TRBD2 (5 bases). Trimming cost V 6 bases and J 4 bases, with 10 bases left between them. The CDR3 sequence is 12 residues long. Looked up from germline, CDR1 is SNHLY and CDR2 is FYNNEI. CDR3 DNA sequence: TGTGCCAGCAGAGGGAGATTATACGAGCAGTACTTC. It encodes CASRGRLYEQYF. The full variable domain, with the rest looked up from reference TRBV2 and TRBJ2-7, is EPEVTQTPSHQVTQMGQEVILRCVPISNHLYFYWYRQILGQKVEFLVSFYNNEISEKSEIFDDQFSVERPDGSNFTLKIRSTKLEDSAMYFCASRGRLYEQYFGPGTRLTVT.

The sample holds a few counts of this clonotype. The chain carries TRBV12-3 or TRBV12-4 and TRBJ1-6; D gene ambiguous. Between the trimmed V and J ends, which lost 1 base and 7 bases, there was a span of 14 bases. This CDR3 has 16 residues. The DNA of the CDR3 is TGTGCCAGCAGTTTAGATCCGAGCCCAAGGAATTCACCCCTCCACTTT. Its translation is CASSLDPSPRNSPLHF.

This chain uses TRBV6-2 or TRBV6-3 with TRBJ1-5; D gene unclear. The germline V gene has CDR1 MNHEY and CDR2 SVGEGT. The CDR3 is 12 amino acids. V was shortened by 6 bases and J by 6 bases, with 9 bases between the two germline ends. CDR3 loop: CASSRIPQPQHF. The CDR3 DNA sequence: TGTGCCAGCAGCAGGATTCCTCAGCCCCAGCATTTT.

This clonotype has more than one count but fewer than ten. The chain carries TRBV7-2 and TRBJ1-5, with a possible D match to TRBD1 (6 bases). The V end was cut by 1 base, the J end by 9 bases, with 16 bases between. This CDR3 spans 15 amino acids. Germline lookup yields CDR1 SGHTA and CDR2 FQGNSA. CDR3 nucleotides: TGTGCCAGCAGCTTAGGAGGGGGATTCTCAGGGCCCCAGCATTTT. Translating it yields CASSLGGGFSGPQHF.

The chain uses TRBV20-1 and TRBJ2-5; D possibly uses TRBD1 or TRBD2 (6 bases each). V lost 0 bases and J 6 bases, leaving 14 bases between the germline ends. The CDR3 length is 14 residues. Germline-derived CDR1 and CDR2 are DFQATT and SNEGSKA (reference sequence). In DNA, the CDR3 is TGCAGTGCTAGAGATTTTAGGGGGAGGCAGACCCAGTACTTC. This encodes CSARDFRGRQTQYF.

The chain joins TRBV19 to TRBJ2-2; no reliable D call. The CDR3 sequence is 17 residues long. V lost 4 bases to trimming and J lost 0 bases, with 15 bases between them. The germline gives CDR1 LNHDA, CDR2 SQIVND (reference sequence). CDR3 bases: TGTGCCAGTAGTAGGAGACTGCTCGTCGCGAACACCGGGGAGCTGTTTTTT. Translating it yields CASSRRLLVANTGELFF.

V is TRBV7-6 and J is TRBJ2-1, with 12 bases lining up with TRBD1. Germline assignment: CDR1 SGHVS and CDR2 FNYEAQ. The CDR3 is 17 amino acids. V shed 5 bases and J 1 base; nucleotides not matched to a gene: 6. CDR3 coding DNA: TGTGCCAGCAGCCGCGGGGGACAGGGGGCGTCCTACAATGAGCAGTTCTTC. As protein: CASSRGGQGASYNEQFF.

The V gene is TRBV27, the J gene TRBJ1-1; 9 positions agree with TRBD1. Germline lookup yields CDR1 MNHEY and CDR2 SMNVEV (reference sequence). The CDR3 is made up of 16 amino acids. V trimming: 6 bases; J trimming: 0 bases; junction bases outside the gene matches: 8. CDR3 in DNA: TGTGCCAGCAGATCCCGGACAGGGGTTATGAACACTGAAGCTTTCTTT. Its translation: CASRSRTGVMNTEAFF.

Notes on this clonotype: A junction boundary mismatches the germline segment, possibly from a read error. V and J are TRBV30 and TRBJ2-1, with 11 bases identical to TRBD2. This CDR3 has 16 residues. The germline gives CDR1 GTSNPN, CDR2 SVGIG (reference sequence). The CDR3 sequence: CAWGVRVLAGAYEQFF. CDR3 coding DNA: TGTGCCTGGGGTGTACGGGTACTAGCGGGAGCCTATGAGCAGTTCTTC.

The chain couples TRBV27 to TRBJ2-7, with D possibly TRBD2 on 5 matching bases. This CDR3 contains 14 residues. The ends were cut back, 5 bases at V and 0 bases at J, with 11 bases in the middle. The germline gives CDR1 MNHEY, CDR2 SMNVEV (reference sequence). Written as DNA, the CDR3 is TGTGCCAGCAGTGGACTCGTGACCTCCTACGAGCAGTACTTC. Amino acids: CASSGLVTSYEQYF.

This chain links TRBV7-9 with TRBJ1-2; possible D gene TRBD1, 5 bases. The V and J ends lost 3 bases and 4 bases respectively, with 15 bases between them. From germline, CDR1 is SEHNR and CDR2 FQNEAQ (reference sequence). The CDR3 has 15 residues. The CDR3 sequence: CASSFETQGGYGYTF. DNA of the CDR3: TGTGCCAGCAGCTTCGAAACGCAGGGTGGCTATGGCTACACCTTC.

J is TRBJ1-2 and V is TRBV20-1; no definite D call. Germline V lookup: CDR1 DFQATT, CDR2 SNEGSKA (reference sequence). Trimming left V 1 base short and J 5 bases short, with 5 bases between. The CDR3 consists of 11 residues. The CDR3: CSARAVYGYTF. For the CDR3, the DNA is TGCAGTGCTAGAGCTGTATATGGCTACACCTTC.

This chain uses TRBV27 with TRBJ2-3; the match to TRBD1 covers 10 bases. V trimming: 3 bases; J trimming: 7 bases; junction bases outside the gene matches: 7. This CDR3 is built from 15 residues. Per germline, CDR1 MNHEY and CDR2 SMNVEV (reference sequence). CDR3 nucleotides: TGTGCCAGCAGTTTGGGGACAGGGGCGGCTAATACGCAGTATTTT. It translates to CASSLGTGAANTQYF.

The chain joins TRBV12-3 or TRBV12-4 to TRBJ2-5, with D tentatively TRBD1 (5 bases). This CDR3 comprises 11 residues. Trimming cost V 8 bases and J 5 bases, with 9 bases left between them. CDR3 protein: CASAQGETQYF. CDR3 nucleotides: TGTGCCAGCGCCCAGGGCGAGACCCAGTACTTC.

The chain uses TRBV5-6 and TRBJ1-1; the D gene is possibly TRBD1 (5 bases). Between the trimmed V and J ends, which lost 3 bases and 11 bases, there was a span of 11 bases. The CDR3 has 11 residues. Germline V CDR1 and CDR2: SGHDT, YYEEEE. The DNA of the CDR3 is TGTGCCAGCAGCTCAACCAGGGTGGCTTTCTTT. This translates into CASSSTRVAFF.

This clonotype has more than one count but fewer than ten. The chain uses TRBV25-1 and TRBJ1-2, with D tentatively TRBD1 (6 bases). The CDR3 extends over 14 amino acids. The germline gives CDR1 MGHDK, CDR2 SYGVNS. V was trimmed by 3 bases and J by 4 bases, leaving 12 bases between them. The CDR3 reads CASSETGYFYGYTF. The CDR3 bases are TGTGCCAGCAGTGAGACAGGTTATTTCTATGGCTACACCTTC.

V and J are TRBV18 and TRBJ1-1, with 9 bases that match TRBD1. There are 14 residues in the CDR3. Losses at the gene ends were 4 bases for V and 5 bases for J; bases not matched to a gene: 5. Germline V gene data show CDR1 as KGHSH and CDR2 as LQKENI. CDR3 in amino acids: CASSLDRGGTEAFF. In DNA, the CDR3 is TGTGCCAGCTCACTGGACAGGGGCGGAACTGAAGCTTTCTTT.

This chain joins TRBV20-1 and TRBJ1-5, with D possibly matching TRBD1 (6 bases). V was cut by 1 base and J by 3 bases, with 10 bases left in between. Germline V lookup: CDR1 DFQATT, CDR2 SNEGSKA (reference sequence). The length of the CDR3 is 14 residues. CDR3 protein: CSARVRGVNQPQHF. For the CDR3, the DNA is TGCAGTGCTAGAGTCAGGGGAGTCAATCAGCCCCAGCATTTT.

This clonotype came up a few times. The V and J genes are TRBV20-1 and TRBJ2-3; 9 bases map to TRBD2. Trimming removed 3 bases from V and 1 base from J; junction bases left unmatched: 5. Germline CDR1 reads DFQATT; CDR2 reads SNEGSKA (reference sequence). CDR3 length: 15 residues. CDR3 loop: CSASIAGVGTDTQYF. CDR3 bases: TGCAGTGCTAGCATAGCGGGAGTAGGCACAGATACGCAGTATTTT.

The CDR3 DNA follows: TGCAGTGCTAGAGAGCAGGGAGGGATTGAAAATTCACCCCTCCACTTT. Protein sequence: CSAREQGGIENSPLHF. This rearrangement joins TRBV20-1 to TRBJ1-6; a possible D gene is TRBD1 (5 bases). The V gene's germline CDR1 is DFQATT and CDR2 SNEGSKA (reference sequence). The CDR3 is made up of 16 amino acids. V was pared by 0 bases and J by 7 bases, with 16 bases between.